The 21 T cell receptor beta chains below were found in one sample sequenced in a study of response to subunit inactivated influenza vaccine. Using its own MiXCR run on the RT-PCR reads, TCRdb lists one record per CDR3 protein. The table includes around 790,000 distinct CDR3 sequences, 21% detected once. Here the sequenced sample was PBMCs from blood, taken roughly 5 days after vaccination. These receptors were taken from a man aged 45-65 years who received an inactivated influenza vaccine.

This clonotype has more than one count but fewer than ten. This sequence joins TRBV20-1 and TRBJ1-1; 10 bases map to TRBD1. Trimming cost V 3 bases and J 7 bases; bases outside gene matches: 11. The CDR3 length is 15 residues. Germline V CDR1 and CDR2: DFQATT, SNEGSKA (reference sequence). CDR3 nucleotides: TGCAGTGCTAGGAGAACGGGACAGGGGAATAATGAAGCTTTCTTT. It is translated as CSARRTGQGNNEAFF.

The V gene is TRBV4-3, the J gene TRBJ2-3; D is possibly TRBD2 (5 bases). V dropped 0 bases and J dropped 5 bases, with 21 bases sitting between them. CDR1 LGHNA and CDR2 YSLEER come from the germline V gene. This CDR3 region has 18 residues. DNA of the CDR3: TGCGCCAGCAGCCAAGATTGGGGAGTGCCTCTGTCTGGAGATACGCAGTATTTT. Its translation: CASSQDWGVPLSGDTQYF.

The chain recombines TRBV7-9 with TRBJ2-5; the D gene is possibly TRBD1 (5 bases). CDR1 and CDR2 from the germline V gene are SEHNR and FQNEAQ (reference sequence). Trimming stripped 5 bases from V and 0 bases from J, with 16 bases between. CDR3 length equals 16 residues. CDR3 nucleotides: TGTGCCAGCAGCCTATCGGCGACAGTGTACCAAGAGACCCAGTACTTC. Translating it yields CASSLSATVYQETQYF. Looking up the rest from reference TRBV7-9 and TRBJ2-5 gives the full variable domain: DTGVSQNPRHKITKRGQNVTFRCDPISEHNRLYWYRQTLGQGPEFLTYFQNEAQLEKSRLLSDRFSAERPKGSFSTLEIQRTEQGDSAMYLCASSLSATVYQETQYFGPGTRLLVL.

The chain carries TRBV10-3 and TRBJ2-3; TRBD2 agrees at 10 bases. After removal of 4 bases from V and 5 bases from J, the junction contained 6 bases not matched to a gene. The V gene's germline CDR1 is ENHRY and CDR2 SYGVKD. CDR3 length: 15 amino acids. The CDR3: CAISVSASGRDTQYF. The CDR3 nucleotides are TGTGCCATCAGTGTTTCGGCTAGCGGGAGAGATACGCAGTATTTT.

Note on this clonotype: Compared with germline, one end of the junction differs, possibly owing to a read error. V gene TRBV2 combines with J gene TRBJ2-2; 7 bases align to TRBD2. CDR1 SNHLY and CDR2 FYNNEI come from the germline V gene. There are 12 residues in the CDR3. CDR3 loop: CASKRESGELVF. For the CDR3, the DNA is TGTGCCAGCAAAAGGGAGAGCGGGGAGCTGGTTTTT.

This clonotype has just a few counts. The V and J genes are TRBV4-2 and TRBJ2-7; 9 positions match TRBD1. CDR1 LGHNA and CDR2 YNFKEQ come from the germline V gene. The CDR3 is made up of 14 amino acids. Trimming cost V 5 bases and J 6 bases; bases outside gene matches: 8. The CDR3 DNA is TGTGCCAGCAGCTACCGGACAGGGGCGGCCGAGCAGTACTTC. It codes for CASSYRTGAAEQYF.

At least ten counts were recorded for this clonotype. The chain combines TRBV9 with TRBJ2-7; no reliable D call. Trimming removed 0 bases from V and 2 bases from J, with 9 bases in between. This CDR3 contains 14 residues. From germline, CDR1 is SGDLS and CDR2 YYNGEE. CDR3 coding DNA: TGTGCCAGCAGCGTAGATGGCAGCCCCTACGAGCAGTACTTC. Translated, it gives CASSVDGSPYEQYF.

This rearrangement joins TRBV15 to TRBJ2-5; possibly TRBD1 for D (5 bases). V gave up 1 base and J gave up 3 bases, with 9 bases separating them. This CDR3 region has 14 residues. Germline V gene data show CDR1 as LNHNV and CDR2 as YYDKDF (reference sequence). The CDR3 nucleotides read TGTGCCACCAGCAGAGCTCAAGGGGAAGAGACCCAGTACTTC. Encoded protein: CATSRAQGEETQYF.

The chain couples TRBV20-1 to TRBJ2-1; 8 bases agree with TRBD2. This CDR3 has 14 amino acids. The V and J ends lost 0 bases and 12 bases, in that order; junction bases with no gene match: 10. Per germline, CDR1 DFQATT and CDR2 SNEGSKA (reference sequence). CDR3 DNA: TGCAGTGCTAGAGATCGGGGTAGCGGGATTAGGCAGTTCTTC. Translating it yields CSARDRGSGIRQFF.

Here the CDR3 reads CASSFFQGTEQFF. In nucleotides, the CDR3 is TGTGCCAGCAGCTTTTTTCAGGGGACTGAGCAGTTCTTC. The chain links TRBV11-2 to TRBJ2-1; a weak D match, TRBD1 (6 bases). Deletions cut 3 bases from V and 9 bases from J, with 12 bases between. Germline CDR1 reads SGHAT; CDR2 reads FQNNGV. The length of the CDR3 is 13 residues. Variable domain in full (rest from reference TRBV11-2 and TRBJ2-1): EAGVAQSPRYKIIEKRQSVAFWCNPISGHATLYWYQQILGQGPKLLIQFQNNGVVDDSQLPKDRFSAERLKGVDSTLKIQPAKLEDSAVYLCASSFFQGTEQFFGPGTRLTVL.

This clonotype was seen only a few times. The chain couples TRBV7-2 to TRBJ1-6, with D possibly matching TRBD1 (6 bases). The ends were cut back, 5 bases at V and 10 bases at J, with 18 bases in the middle. The CDR3 length is 15 residues. CDR1 SGHTA and CDR2 FQGNSA come from the germline V gene. This CDR3 is CASSPLGGLGSPLHF. The CDR3 DNA sequence: TGTGCCAGCAGCCCCTTGGGGGGCTTGGGATCACCCCTCCACTTT.

The gene calls are TRBV7-3 and TRBJ2-1; TRBD2 is a possible D gene (5 bases). CDR1 is SGHTA and CDR2 is FQGTGA in the germline V gene. CDR3 length: 15 amino acids. V was trimmed by 5 bases and J by 2 bases, leaving 13 bases between them. CDR3 in amino acids: CASSRSDSPYNEQFF. The CDR3 nucleotides are TGTGCCAGCAGCCGCTCGGACTCTCCCTACAATGAGCAGTTCTTC.

The CDR3 DNA is TGTGCCAGCAGTCCGATATCGGGCGGGAGGGCCAGCGGGGAGCTGTTTTTT. The encoded protein is CASSPISGGRASGELFF. The chain is built from TRBV7-2 and TRBJ2-2; 9 bases are a match to TRBD2. The germline gives CDR1 SGHTA, CDR2 FQGNSA. The CDR3 loop spans 17 amino acids. V lost 6 bases, J lost 7 bases, and 15 bases stayed unmatched.

Many counts were recorded for this clonotype. This rearrangement joins TRBV20-1 to TRBJ2-7, with 7 bases aligning to TRBD2. Unmatched junction bases numbered 14, after V lost 4 bases and J lost 5 bases. The CDR3 spans 15 residues. Germline V gene sequence: CDR1 DFQATT, CDR2 SNEGSKA (reference sequence). The CDR3 here is CSATGGAGVINEQYF. CDR3 bases: TGCAGTGCTACAGGAGGGGCGGGAGTGATCAACGAGCAGTACTTC.

The chain links TRBV10-3 to TRBJ2-5, with 7 bases fitting TRBD1. The V gene end was trimmed by 7 bases and the J gene end by 4 bases; junction bases not matched to a gene: 3. CDR1 is ENHRY and CDR2 is SYGVKD in the germline V gene. The CDR3 is 12 residues long. The CDR3 DNA follows: TGTGCCATCAAAGACAGGGCAGAGACCCAGTACTTC. It specifies CAIKDRAETQYF.

The rearrangement links TRBV7-3 to TRBJ1-1, with 9 positions matching TRBD1. The germline V gene has CDR1 SGHTA and CDR2 FQGTGA. The CDR3 covers 13 residues. Trimming removed 4 bases from V and 4 bases from J; junction bases left unmatched: 1. The DNA of the CDR3 is TGTGCCAGCAGCTCACAGGGGGCCACTGAAGCTTTCTTT. Translation gives CASSSQGATEAFF. The whole variable domain, filled in from reference TRBV7-3 and TRBJ1-1, reads GAGVSQTPSNKVTEKGKYVELRCDPISGHTALYWYRQSLGQGPEFLIYFQGTGAADDSGLPNDRFFAVRPEGSVSTLKIQRTERGDSAVYLCASSSQGATEAFFGQGTRLTVV.

The V gene is TRBV4-3, the J gene TRBJ1-6; D call uncertain. This CDR3 has 15 amino acids. Germline CDR1 and CDR2: LGHNA and YSLEER. V lost 0 bases to trimming and J lost 4 bases, with 7 bases between them. CDR3 nucleotide sequence: TGCGCCAGCAGCCAAGATAACTATTATAATTCACCCCTCCACTTT. This encodes CASSQDNYYNSPLHF.

The chain is built from TRBV20-1 and TRBJ2-1; TRBD1 is a possible D gene (5 bases). The CDR3 runs 14 residues. V was pared by 2 bases and J by 4 bases, with 12 bases between. Per the germline V gene, CDR1 is DFQATT and CDR2 is SNEGSKA (reference sequence). CDR3 DNA sequence: TGCAGTGCTAGAAGTTTGGGGCAGTACAATGAGCAGTTCTTC. This encodes CSARSLGQYNEQFF.

This chain uses TRBV10-3 with TRBJ1-2, with D maybe TRBD1 (6 bases). V lost 3 bases and J lost 2, with 7 bases in between. The CDR3 is made up of 13 amino acids. Germline V gene lookup returns CDR1 ENHRY and CDR2 SYGVKD. CDR3: CAISEGQNYGYTF. The CDR3 DNA follows: TGTGCCATCAGTGAAGGACAGAACTATGGCTACACCTTC.

The V and J genes are TRBV20-1 and TRBJ2-1; tentatively, D is TRBD2 (6 bases). Trimming shortened V by 4 bases and J by 3 bases, and 22 bases separated the two germline ends. Germline CDR1 is DFQATT and CDR2 is SNEGSKA (reference sequence). This CDR3 has 17 amino acids. The CDR3 loop is CSATDGEALADYNEQFF. The CDR3 bases are TGCAGTGCTACCGACGGGGAGGCGCTGGCGGACTACAATGAGCAGTTCTTC.

This clonotype occurred a few times. V usage is TRBV7-9 and J usage is TRBJ1-5; D is possibly TRBD1 (6 bases). Germline CDR1 is SEHNR and CDR2 is FQNEAQ (reference sequence). The CDR3 length is 15 residues. The ends were cut back, 4 bases at V and 1 base at J, with 11 bases in the middle. Here the CDR3 DNA reads TGTGCCAGCAGCTCAGGGGAAGGGAGCAATCAGCCCCAGCATTTT. It encodes CASSSGEGSNQPQHF.